This entry lists 9 T cell receptor beta chains sequenced from one sample in a study of blood T cell repertoires in COVID-19. Here immunoSEQ multiplex PCR was the method, and the copy in TCRdb shows in-frame clones only, minus some. In the table there are about 94,000 clones, 84% of which are singletons. Input material: peripheral blood. Receptors originate from a man aged 60 to 75 with acute or convalescent COVID-19.

This chain connects TRBV3-1 (or the pseudogene TRBV3-2) to TRBJ1-6; D perhaps matches TRBD1 (5 bases). CDR1 LGHDT and CDR2 YNNKEL come from the germline V gene (reference sequence). V dropped 2 bases and J dropped 7 bases, with 12 bases sitting between them. The CDR3 sequence is 15 residues long. The CDR3, as DNA: TGTGCCAGCAGCCAATTAAGGCGGGGGAATTCACCCCTCCACTTT. Encoded protein: CASSQLRRGNSPLHF.

This sequence joins TRBV25-1 and TRBJ2-1, with 11 positions matching TRBD1. The CDR3 covers 15 residues. Germline CDR1 reads MGHDK; CDR2 reads SYGVNS. Trimming at V came to 3 bases and at J to 10 bases, leaving 8 bases not matched to a gene. CDR3 residues: CASSDSGQGAGEQFF. The CDR3 nucleotides are TGTGCCAGCAGTGATTCCGGACAGGGGGCTGGGGAGCAGTTCTTC.

This clone appeared a few times. The J gene is TRBJ2-3, the V gene TRBV15; D not certain. Germline V gene lookup returns CDR1 LNHNV and CDR2 YYDKDF (reference sequence). The V end was cut by 7 bases, the J end by 2 bases, with 10 bases between. The CDR3 is 13 amino acids. The CDR3 DNA follows: TGTGCCACCATGGGCAGTTACACAGATACGCAGTATTTT. It specifies CATMGSYTDTQYF.

For this clone: The junction and the germline gene differ at one end; a read error may be behind it. V is TRBV11-3 and J is TRBJ2-2, with TRBD2 identical over 11 bases. There are 16 residues in the CDR3. Looked up from germline, CDR1 is SGHNT and CDR2 is YENEEA. DNA for the CDR3: TGTACCAGCAGCTCTAGCGGGGGGACGAGCACCGGGGAGCTGTTTTTT. Translation: CTSSSSGGTSTGELFF.

The chain employs TRBV20-1 and TRBJ1-1; weak D call: TRBD1 (5 bases). The V gene's germline CDR1 is DFQATT and CDR2 SNEGSKA (reference sequence). CDR3 length equals 11 residues. With 3 bases removed from V and 6 bases from J, the gap between germline ends came to 8 bases. The CDR3 DNA follows: TGCAGTGCTAGCAGGGTCGCTGAAGCTTTCTTT. Translated: CSASRVAEAFF.

A few counts support this clone. The chain is built from TRBV2 and TRBJ2-5; D perhaps matches TRBD2 (5 bases). Germline V gives CDR1 SNHLY, CDR2 FYNNEI. The CDR3 extends over 14 amino acids. V was trimmed by 8 bases and J by 4 bases, leaving 17 bases between them. This chain's CDR3 is CASLGYGGGETQYF. The CDR3 bases are TGTGCCAGCCTGGGGTACGGCGGAGGAGAGACCCAGTACTTC.

This clone was observed a handful of times. The J gene is TRBJ1-1, the V gene TRBV19, with 7 nucleotides matching TRBD1. This CDR3 contains 15 residues. Germline-derived CDR1 and CDR2 are LNHDA and SQIVND (reference sequence). J was trimmed by 1 base and V by 4 bases; bases with no gene match: 6. The CDR3 is CASSTLTGKNTEAFF. Here the CDR3 DNA reads TGTGCCAGTAGTACCCTGACAGGGAAGAACACTGAAGCTTTCTTT. The full variable domain, with the rest looked up from reference TRBV19 and TRBJ1-1, is DGGITQSPKYLFRKEGQNVTLSCEQNLNHDAMYWYRQDPGQGLRLIYYSQIVNDFQKGDIAEGYSVSREKKESFPLTVTSAQKNPTAFYLCASSTLTGKNTEAFFGQGTRLTVV.

The chain combines TRBV2 with TRBJ2-7; D is unresolved. Trimming shortened V by 5 bases and J by 4 bases, and 6 bases separated the two germline ends. The CDR3 extends over 11 amino acids. Germline loops: CDR1 SNHLY, CDR2 FYNNEI. The CDR3 sequence: CASSSVYEQYF. The CDR3 DNA reads TGTGCCAGCAGTTCAGTGTACGAGCAGTACTTC.

For this clone: At one end, the junction sequence differs from germline, possibly due to a read error. This chain connects TRBV6-1 to TRBJ1-3; D is unresolved. CDR3 length equals 17 residues. Germline CDR1 reads MNHNS; CDR2 reads SASEGT. This chain's CDR3 is CASSEPILRSSGNTIYF. CDR3 nucleotides: TGTGCCAGCAGTGAACCTATTTTAAGGAGCTCTGGGAACACCATATATTTT.